The present T cell receptor beta chain was sequenced within a study of beta chain features in type 1 diabetes. Study-level points and caveats: For patients and controls alike, PCR might favor shorter templates to the same degree.

The authors reverse transcribed all of the isolated RNA, so sequencing captured expressed TCRB transcripts. Profiled with immunoSEQ multiplex PCR; TCRdb holds only in-frame clones, not every one. The data show about 900,000 clones, with about a sixth seen just once and 0.02% to 0.025% held by the top ten. The CDR3 has 12 residues. Trimming took off 0 bases at V and 9 bases at J, with 7 bases between the two ends. Germline CDR1 LNHNV, CDR2 YYDKDF (reference sequence). This clone was seen a few times. Antigen unknown. Each population that was sorted was more than 95% pure. The chain recombines TRBV15 with TRBJ2-3; D not resolved. This sequence was found in a woman aged 18-29 years in good health. Input material: naive CD4+ T cells from blood. CDR3: CATSRDYSTQYF. The DNA for the CDR3 is TGTGCCACCAGCAGAGATTACAGCACGCAGTATTTT.